This T cell receptor beta chain was identified during a study of graft-versus-host responses after intestinal transplantation. Across the whole study: Transplant recipients had multivisceral, liver-intestinal, or isolated intestinal grafts. After anti-thymocyte globulin induction, recipients took tacrolimus and steroids for 3 to 4 years. Study results and limitations: The presence of high graft-versus-host to host-versus-graft clonal ratios in allografts characterized patients with graft-donor T cell macrochimerism.

About this clone: Its antigen is unknown.

Graft-derived tissue was subjected to processing to liberate intraepithelial and lamina propria lymphocytes. Germline V CDR1 and CDR2: SGHRS, YFSETQ. Trimming took 7 bases from V and 8 from J; bases not matched to a gene: 8. The CDR3 contains 12 residues. Clones were read by immunoSEQ multiplex PCR, and TCRdb kept only the in-frame ones, dropping some. The sample holds 60,000 to 70,000 clones; 75% to 90% are singletons and the top ten take approximately 1.6%. Sequenced material: ileum tissue, taken approximately 370 days after transplant. The receptor comes from a human patient who received an intestinal transplant, so some T cells may come from the graft donor. V usage is TRBV5-1 and J usage is TRBJ1-2; 7 positions agree with TRBD1. The CDR3 region is CASRRGSRGYTF. CDR3 in DNA: TGCGCCAGCCGCAGGGGGAGTCGGGGCTACACCTTC.